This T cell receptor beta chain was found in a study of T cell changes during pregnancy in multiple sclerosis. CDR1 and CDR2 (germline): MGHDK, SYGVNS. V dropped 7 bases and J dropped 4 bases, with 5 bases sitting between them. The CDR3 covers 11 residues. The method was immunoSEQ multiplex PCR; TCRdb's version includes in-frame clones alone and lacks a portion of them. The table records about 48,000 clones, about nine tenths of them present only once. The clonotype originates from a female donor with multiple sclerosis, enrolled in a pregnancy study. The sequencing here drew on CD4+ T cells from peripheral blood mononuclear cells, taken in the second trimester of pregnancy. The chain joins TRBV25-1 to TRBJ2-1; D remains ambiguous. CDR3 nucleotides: TGTGCCAGCATGAGTTACAATGAGCAGTTCTTC. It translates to CASMSYNEQFF. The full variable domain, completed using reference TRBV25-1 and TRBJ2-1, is EADIYQTPRYLVIGTGKKITLECSQTMGHDKMYWYQQDPGMELHLIHYSYGVNSTEKGDLSSESTVSRIRTEHFPLTLESARPSHTSQYLCASMSYNEQFFGPGTRLTVL.